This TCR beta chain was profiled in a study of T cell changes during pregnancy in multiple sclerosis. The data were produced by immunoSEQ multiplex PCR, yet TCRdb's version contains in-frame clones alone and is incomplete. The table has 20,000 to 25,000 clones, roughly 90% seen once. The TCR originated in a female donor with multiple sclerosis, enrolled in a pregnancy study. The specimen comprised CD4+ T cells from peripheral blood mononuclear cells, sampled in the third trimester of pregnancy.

The CDR3 here is CAVGPEVFQPQHF. Here the CDR3 DNA reads TGTGCCGTGGGTCCCGAGGTGTTTCAGCCCCAGCATTTT. The rearrangement uses TRBV10-3 and TRBJ1-5; D remains unclear. The CDR3 sequence is 13 residues long. Germline V lookup: CDR1 ENHRY, CDR2 SYGVKD. Trimming left V 11 bases short and J 6 bases short, with 17 bases between.